Listed below are T cell receptor beta chains from one sample, sequenced in a study of T cells in narcolepsy. Data came from immunoSEQ multiplex PCR; TCRdb stores just in-frame clones and leaves some out. The sample has tens of thousands of clones, about 60% seen once. Sequenced: memory (CD45RA-) CD4+ T cells from blood. These receptors came from a human donor in good health. CDR3s include the opening cysteine and the closing phenylalanine or tryptophan. A D gene is named only where the DNA matches it firmly. For some rows the clone size is stated as once, few or many, or as a class when expanded; others skip it.

d_gene	j_gene	v_gene	abundance	CDR3nt	CDR3aa
.	TRBJ1-1	TRBV6-4	few	TGTGCCAGCAGGGCGACCTTGAACACTGAAGCTTTCTTT	CASRATLNTEAFF
TRBD1	TRBJ2-2	TRBV5-6	.	TGTGCCAGCAGCACGGGACAGGGGGCTCTCACCGGGGAGCTGTTTTTT	CASSTGQGALTGELFF
TRBD1	TRBJ1-5	TRBV6-1	.	TGTGCCAGCAGTGAATTACCGGGACAGGGTTTCGATCGCAATCAGCCCCAGCATTTT	CASSELPGQGFDRNQPQHF
.	TRBJ2-6	TRBV5-1	.	TGCGCCAGCAGCAAAATCATAGGCAGAACTTTTGGGGCCAACGTCCTGACTTTC	CASSKIIGRTFGANVLTF
.	TRBJ1-6	TRBV11-2	.	TGTGCCAGACGGGCACCGGGGACCTATAATTCACCCCTCCACTTT	CARRAPGTYNSPLHF
TRBD1	TRBJ2-7	TRBV5-1	.	TGCGCCAGCAGCTTGGTCGGGACAGAATATTACGAGCAGTACTTC	CASSLVGTEYYEQYF
.	TRBJ2-2	TRBV29-1	few	TGCAGCGGCCGTAACACCGGGGAGCTGTTTTTT	CSGRNTGELFF
.	TRBJ2-3	TRBV10-3	.	TGTGCCATCAGTGAGTCGACGGGGGTGGGTACGCAGTATTTT	CAISESTGVGTQYF
.	TRBJ2-1	TRBV21-1	.	TGTGCCAGCAGCAAATCCCCTCACAATGAGCAGTTCTTC	CASSKSPHNEQFF
.	TRBJ2-2	TRBV9	once	TGTGCCAGCAGCGGGCAGGGGAGGGGCGGGGAGCTGTTTTTT	CASSGQGRGGELFF
TRBD1	TRBJ2-7	TRBV2	.	TGTGCCAGCAGTTCGGGGACAGGGGGCGCGGGAGGGTGGGACGAGCAGTACTTC	CASSSGTGGAGGWDEQYF
.	TRBJ1-5	TRBV6-1	few	TGTGCCAGCAGTGCGTCATGGAATCAGCCCCAGCATTTT	CASSASWNQPQHF
TRBD2	TRBJ2-3	TRBV11-2	few	TGTGCCAGCAGCGGTAGCCGGGCTAGCGGGGGCCCGTGGAATACGCAGTATTTT	CASSGSRASGGPWNTQYF
.	TRBJ1-2	TRBV30	.	TGTGCCTGGAGTGTAGGTCCGGCCGGCTATGGCTACACCTTC	CAWSVGPAGYGYTF
TRBD1	TRBJ1-1	TRBV2	.	TGTGCCAGCATCTTTGGAGGGGGCGGTGAGAATGAAGCTTTCTTT	CASIFGGGGENEAFF
.	TRBJ2-3	TRBV6-5	few	TGTGCCAGCAGTTACAACACAGATACGCAGTATTTT	CASSYNTDTQYF
TRBD1	TRBJ1-2	TRBV15	.	TGTGCCACCAGCAGGACAGGGTCTGACTATGGCTACACCTTC	CATSRTGSDYGYTF
.	TRBJ2-3	TRBV7-3	.	TGTGCCAGCAGCTTACAGAGCACAGATACGCAGTATTTT	CASSLQSTDTQYF
TRBD1	TRBJ2-2	TRBV28	few	TGTGCCAGCAGTCGAAACAGGGGGAACACCGGGGAGCTGTTTTTT	CASSRNRGNTGELFF